The rows below give T cell receptor beta chains drawn from one sample of a study of response to subunit inactivated influenza vaccine. TCRdb called the RT-PCR reads again in MiXCR, with one record for every CDR3 protein. The sample shows roughly 670,000 distinct CDR3 sequences, less than 15% of them seen only once. Here the sequenced sample was PBMCs from blood, taken 14 to 15 days before vaccination. The receptors were gathered from a man aged 50-59 years who received an inactivated influenza vaccine. Each CDR3 is given with its conserved first and last residue. A D gene is named only where the DNA matches it firmly. Clone size appears in some rows only: once, few, many, or a class for an expanded clone.

>TRBV11-1|many|TRBJ1-6|TRBD1
CASSTTLGGQAGNSPLHF
TGTGCCAGCAGCACCACCCTAGGGGGACAGGCGGGGAATTCACCCCTCCACTTT
>TRBV9|few|TRBJ2-5|TRBD1
CASSVGGQGQETQYF
TGTGCCAGCAGCGTAGGTGGACAGGGCCAAGAGACCCAGTACTTC
>TRBV21-1|-|TRBJ2-3|-
CASSKALWISTDTQYF
TGTGCCAGCAGCAAAGCGCTGTGGATTAGCACAGATACGCAGTATTTT
>TRBV11-2|-|TRBJ2-5|-
CASSTRQGGKETQYF
TGTGCCAGCAGCACTAGACAGGGAGGCAAAGAGACCCAGTACTTC
>TRBV5-1|many|TRBJ2-7|-
CASSLGGSTSYEQYF
TGCGCCAGCAGCTTGGGGGGGAGCACCTCCTACGAGCAGTACTTC
>TRBV12-3/TRBV12-4|many|TRBJ2-5|-
CASSFPGARETQYF
TGTGCCAGCAGTTTTCCCGGGGCGCGGGAGACCCAGTACTTC
>TRBV2|-|TRBJ2-1|-
CASSVDLMNEQFF
TGTGCCAGCAGTGTTGACCTAATGAATGAGCAGTTCTTC
>TRBV4-3|-|TRBJ2-1|-
CASSQDWRAYSYNEQFF
TGCGCCAGCAGCCAAGATTGGCGGGCCTACTCCTACAATGAGCAGTTCTTC
>TRBV5-5|-|TRBJ2-1|-
CASSLGRGSAGEFIF
TGTGCCAGCAGCTTGGGGAGGGGGTCGGCGGGTGAGTTTATCTTC
>TRBV2|many|TRBJ1-4|-
CASSEMASTNEKLFF
TGTGCCAGCAGTGAGATGGCGTCAACTAATGAAAAACTGTTTTTT
>TRBV5-1|-|TRBJ2-7|TRBD1
CTSSLGTGLGDEQYF
TGCACCAGCAGCCTGGGGACAGGCCTTGGTGACGAGCAGTACTTC
>TRBV12-3/TRBV12-4|many|TRBJ1-1|-
CASGQMNTEAFF
TGTGCCAGCGGACAGATGAACACTGAAGCTTTCTTT
>TRBV7-6|-|TRBJ1-6|-
CASSSTEASPLHF
TGTGCCAGCAGCTCTACCGAAGCTTCACCCCTCCACTTT
>TRBV20-1|-|TRBJ1-1|TRBD1
CSRDRVTEAFF
TGCAGTAGGGACAGGGTCACTGAAGCTTTCTTT
>TRBV5-6|few|TRBJ2-5|TRBD2
CASSLDRQRERAETQYF
TGTGCCAGCAGCTTGGATAGGCAGCGGGAGAGGGCGGAGACCCAGTACTTC
>TRBV12-3/TRBV12-4|-|TRBJ2-5|-
CASSLEGFQETQYF
TGTGCCAGCAGTTTAGAGGGTTTCCAAGAGACCCAGTACTTC
>TRBV5-6|few|TRBJ1-1|-
CASSLVDLSRGEAFF
TGTGCCAGCAGCTTAGTCGACCTATCGAGGGGAGAAGCTTTCTTT
>TRBV7-2|-|TRBJ1-2|TRBD1
CASSFGQGDGYTF
TGTGCCAGCAGCTTCGGACAGGGTGATGGCTACACCTTC
>TRBV4-2|-|TRBJ1-1|-
CASSPQASVDQAFF
TGTGCCAGCAGCCCCCAAGCCTCAGTCGACCAAGCTTTCTTT
>TRBV2|few|TRBJ1-1|TRBD1
CASRKTGGNTEAFF
TGTGCCAGCAGGAAGACAGGGGGGAACACTGAAGCTTTCTTT
>TRBV20-1|-|TRBJ1-4|-
CSARSMGYNEKLFF
TGCAGTGCTAGATCGATGGGTTACAATGAAAAACTGTTTTTT
>TRBV7-2|few|TRBJ2-1|-
CASRFSRLIDNEQFF
TGTGCCAGCAGATTCTCCAGACTGATTGACAATGAGCAGTTCTTC
>TRBV7-8|few|TRBJ2-5|TRBD1
CASSSGTGDETQYF
TGTGCCAGCAGCTCCGGGACAGGGGACGAGACCCAGTACTTC
>TRBV7-2|-|TRBJ2-1|TRBD2
CASSSGTLSSYNEQFF
TGTGCCAGTTCTAGCGGCACTCTGAGCTCCTACAATGAGCAGTTCTTC
>TRBV7-3|few|TRBJ1-1|TRBD1
CASSRDSMGNTEAFF
TGTGCCAGCAGCAGGGACAGCATGGGGAACACTGAAGCTTTCTTT
>TRBV20-1|-|TRBJ1-1|-
CSQGVYTEAFF
TGCAGTCAAGGGGTTTACACTGAAGCTTTCTTT
>TRBV6-4|-|TRBJ1-1|-
CASRARGWGTEAFF
TGTGCCAGCAGGGCCCGGGGTTGGGGCACTGAAGCTTTCTTT
>TRBV7-3|many|TRBJ2-2|-
CASSQYTGELFF
TGTGCCAGCAGCCAATACACCGGGGAGCTGTTTTTT
>TRBV5-1|few|TRBJ2-7|TRBD1
CASSLGRTGITEQYF
TGCGCCAGCAGCTTGGGGCGGACAGGTATTACCGAGCAGTACTTC
>TRBV12-3/TRBV12-4|many|TRBJ2-5|TRBD2
CASSLAAGGGQETQYF
TGTGCCAGCAGTTTAGCAGCGGGAGGAGGCCAAGAGACCCAGTACTTC
>TRBV11-2|-|TRBJ2-2|-
CASSPPWGNTGELFF
TGTGCCAGCAGCCCACCGTGGGGGAACACCGGGGAGCTGTTTTTT
>TRBV6-1|few|TRBJ2-7|TRBD1
CASSDRDREPYEQYF
TGTGCCAGCAGTGACCGGGACAGGGAACCCTACGAGCAGTACTTC
>TRBV18|few|TRBJ2-3|-
CASSPPVGNTQYF
TGTGCCAGCTCACCACCGGTGGGGAATACGCAGTATTTT
>TRBV12-3/TRBV12-4|few|TRBJ2-1|TRBD2
CASSTASGRINEQFF
TGTGCCAGCAGTACCGCTAGCGGGAGGATCAATGAGCAGTTCTTC
>TRBV20-1|-|TRBJ2-3|-
CSALRDKATDTQYF
TGCAGTGCTCTCCGGGACAAGGCAACAGATACGCAGTATTTT
>TRBV10-2|-|TRBJ2-3|TRBD2
CASSESGSAGGPKGTDTQYF
TGCGCCAGCAGTGAGTCCGGTTCAGCGGGGGGGCCTAAGGGCACAGATACGCAGTATTTT
>TRBV20-1|-|TRBJ2-7|-
CSASYQGPEQYF
TGCAGTGCTAGTTACCAGGGTCCCGAGCAGTACTTC
>TRBV3-1|few|TRBJ2-2|-
CASSQTSLGGELFF
TGTGCCAGCAGCCAAACTAGCCTCGGCGGGGAGCTGTTTTTT
>TRBV7-9|-|TRBJ2-1|TRBD2
CASGSSGNYNEQFF
TGTGCCAGCGGATCTAGCGGGAATTACAATGAGCAGTTCTTC
>TRBV6-2/TRBV6-3|few|TRBJ1-5|-
CASSKDLTGQPQHF
TGTGCCAGCAGCAAGGACCTAACGGGGCAGCCCCAGCATTTT
>TRBV19|few|TRBJ1-5|TRBD1
CASRPTGVGRQPQHF
TGTGCCAGTAGACCGACAGGGGTAGGACGCCAGCCCCAGCATTTT
>TRBV28|-|TRBJ1-1|TRBD1
CASSSWTGLEAFF
TGTGCCAGCAGTTCCTGGACAGGCCTTGAAGCTTTCTTT
>TRBV7-2|few|TRBJ1-6|TRBD1
CASSSLDRNSPLHF
TGTGCCAGCAGCTCCCTGGACAGGAATTCACCCCTCCACTTT
>TRBV7-2|-|TRBJ2-7|TRBD2
CASSVSGRAGYEQYF
TGTGCCAGCAGCGTTAGCGGGAGGGCCGGGTACGAGCAGTACTTC
>TRBV29-1|few|TRBJ1-1|-
CSVVGGTEAFF
TGCAGCGTTGTTGGTGGTACTGAAGCTTTCTTT
>TRBV6-1|few|TRBJ1-2|-
CASSPTRGVSMGYTF
TGTGCCAGCAGCCCTACTCGGGGTGTCTCTATGGGCTACACCTTC
>TRBV2|few|TRBJ2-7|-
CASGLGLYEQYF
TGTGCCAGCGGGTTGGGTCTTTACGAGCAGTACTTC
>TRBV10-2|few|TRBJ2-3|-
CASSEGTLGDTQYF
TGCGCCAGCAGTGAGGGGACCCTGGGGGATACGCAGTATTTT
>TRBV5-1|many|TRBJ2-5|-
CASSPGTQETQYF
TGTGCCAGCAGCCCCGGGACCCAAGAGACCCAGTACTTC
>TRBV12-3/TRBV12-4|-|TRBJ2-1|-
CASSLGGELAEQFF
TGTGCCAGCAGTTTAGGGGGGGAGCTTGCTGAGCAGTTCTTC
>TRBV12-3/TRBV12-4|few|TRBJ2-7|TRBD2
CASNPSGGSYEQYF
TGTGCCAGCAACCCCTCGGGGGGGTCCTACGAGCAGTACTTC
>TRBV6-1|-|TRBJ2-1|TRBD2
CASSLKVAGVNEQFF
TGTGCCAGCAGTCTCAAGGTAGCGGGAGTCAATGAGCAGTTCTTC
>TRBV12-3/TRBV12-4|many|TRBJ1-5|-
CASSLSRREQPQHF
TGTGCCAGCAGTTTAAGTCGCAGGGAACAGCCCCAGCATTTT
>TRBV6-2/TRBV6-3|-|TRBJ2-1|TRBD2
CASTLLAGGRDEQFF
TGTGCCAGCACCCTACTAGCGGGAGGGCGTGATGAGCAGTTCTTC